This is a list of T cell receptor beta chains from one sample in a study of blood T cell repertoires in COVID-19. Measured with immunoSEQ multiplex PCR; TCRdb has only the in-frame clones, and not every one. The sample holds roughly 180,000 clones, about 85% seen once. The material sequenced was PBMCs or T cells enriched from blood (not recorded which). The receptors stem from a woman aged 40 to 49 with acute COVID-19. Both conserved end residues are part of each CDR3. D genes are given only for firm matches. Size tells how often a clone was seen (once, few, many) or the class of an expanded clone, and some rows leave it out.

CAWSSPAGGIDTQYF TGTGCCTGGAGTTCCCCGGCGGGAGGGATAGATACGCAGTATTTT TRBV30 TRBD2 TRBJ2-3 NA 15
CASSSGTGRYEQYF TGCGCCAGCAGTTCTGGGACAGGGAGGTACGAGCAGTACTTC TRBV10-1 TRBD1 TRBJ2-7 NA 14
CASRRQGAREAFF TGTGCCAGCAGGCGCCAGGGGGCACGGGAAGCTTTCTTT TRBV5-4 TRBD1 TRBJ1-1 NA 13
CASSMPPQAEAFF TGTGCCAGTAGTATGCCCCCTCAGGCTGAAGCTTTCTTT TRBV19 NA TRBJ1-1 once 13
CASSLEWTSDGYTF TGCGCCAGCAGCTTGGAATGGACATCCGATGGCTACACCTTC TRBV5-1 NA TRBJ1-2 NA 14
CASRPIQGNGYGYTF TGTGCCAGCAGACCCATACAGGGGAACGGCTATGGCTACACCTTC TRBV6-5 TRBD1 TRBJ1-2 NA 15
CASSLERSGSPLHF TGCGCCAGCAGCTTGGAGAGGTCGGGGTCACCCCTCCACTTT TRBV5-1 NA TRBJ1-6 NA 14
CASRPNLAGSYNEQFF TGTGCCAGCAGGCCCAATTTAGCGGGGTCCTACAATGAGCAGTTCTTC TRBV5-4 TRBD2 TRBJ2-1 NA 16
CASRRQENLYGYTF TGTGCCAGTCGAAGACAGGAGAACCTCTATGGCTACACCTTC TRBV19 NA TRBJ1-2 few 14
CATILRETQYF TGTGCCACCATTCTAAGAGAGACCCAGTACTTC TRBV6-5 NA TRBJ2-5 once 11
CASTPGRYGYTF TGTGCCAGTACCCCGGGGAGGTATGGCTACACCTTC TRBV19 NA TRBJ1-2 NA 12
CASSSDLLAGTNEQFF TGTGCCAGCAGCTCGGACTTGTTAGCGGGAACGAATGAGCAGTTCTTC TRBV5-4 TRBD2 TRBJ2-1 NA 16
CASSSRTGGIDTQYF TGTGCCAGCAGCTCCCGGACAGGGGGTATAGATACGCAGTATTTT TRBV7-2 TRBD1 TRBJ2-3 once 15
CASSYGGHKTYEQYF TGTGCCAGCAGTTATGGGGGACACAAGACCTACGAGCAGTACTTC TRBV6-6 NA TRBJ2-7 NA 15
CASSYDRVQEQFF TGTGCCAGCTCTTATGACAGGGTACAGGAGCAGTTCTTC TRBV18 TRBD1 TRBJ2-1 NA 13
CASSDGHQPRVDTQYF TGTGCCAGCTCAGATGGACACCAACCGCGCGTAGATACGCAGTATTTT TRBV18 NA TRBJ2-3 NA 16
CASTPSGRSNEQFF TGTGCCAGCACTCCTAGCGGGAGATCAAATGAGCAGTTCTTC TRBV28 TRBD2 TRBJ2-1 NA 14
CASSLGGSGRAQSYNEQFF TGTGCCAGCAGCTTAGGTGGTAGCGGGAGGGCCCAGTCCTACAATGAGCAGTTCTTC TRBV7-8 TRBD2 TRBJ2-1 NA 19
CASSPEAVQETQYF TGTGCCAGTAGCCCTGAAGCGGTCCAAGAGACCCAGTACTTC TRBV19 NA TRBJ2-5 NA 14
CASRIDKNYGYTF TGTGCCAGCAGGATTGACAAAAACTATGGCTACACCTTC TRBV6-5 NA TRBJ1-2 NA 13
CASSPVTGYNSPLHF TGTGCCAGCTCACCTGTGACAGGATATAATTCACCCCTCCACTTT TRBV18 NA TRBJ1-6 NA 15
CASSVGEGQRTDTQYF TGTGCCAGCAGCGTAGGGGAGGGACAACGCACAGATACGCAGTATTTT TRBV9 NA TRBJ2-3 NA 16
CASSFLAGQNTEAFF TGCGCCAGCAGCTTTTTAGCAGGACAAAACACTGAAGCTTTCTTT TRBV5-1 NA TRBJ1-1 once 15
CSAVLGGSYTF TGCAGTGCTGTACTCGGAGGCAGCTACACCTTC TRBV20-1 NA TRBJ1-2 NA 11
CASSLERLAGVEQFF TGTGCCAGCAGCTTAGAGCGGCTAGCGGGAGTTGAGCAGTTCTTC TRBV7-8 TRBD2 TRBJ2-1 NA 15
CASSGGSGRAGELFF TGTGCCAGCAGTGGTGGTAGCGGGAGAGCCGGGGAGCTGTTTTTT TRBV2 TRBD2 TRBJ2-2 once 15
CSVERQGRAYTF TGCAGCGTTGAAAGACAGGGGAGGGCCTACACCTTC TRBV29-1 TRBD1 TRBJ1-2 NA 12
CASSLRDRENTEAFF TGCGCCAGCAGCCTTAGGGACAGGGAGAACACTGAAGCTTTCTTT TRBV4-1 TRBD1 TRBJ1-1 NA 15
CASSKPYSPLHF TGTGCCAGCAGCAAGCCCTATTCACCCCTCCACTTT TRBV7-9 NA TRBJ1-6 NA 12
CASSQVNSGELFF TGTGCCAGCAGCCAAGTCAATTCCGGGGAGCTGTTTTTT TRBV14 NA TRBJ2-2 NA 13
CASSERVTSWRKYF TGTGCCAGCAGTGAACGGGTGACTAGCTGGCGTAAGTATTTT TRBV6-1 TRBD2 TRBJ2-3 NA 14
CASSIAGPTEAFF TGTGCCAGTAGTATAGCAGGGCCCACTGAAGCTTTCTTT TRBV19 NA TRBJ1-1 many 13
CSVGLGTGYNEQFF TGCAGCGTTGGATTGGGGACAGGATACAATGAGCAGTTCTTC TRBV29-1 TRBD1 TRBJ2-1 few 14
CASSLLQGNYGYTF TGTGCCAGCAGCTTGTTACAGGGGAACTATGGCTACACCTTC TRBV2 TRBD1 TRBJ1-2 NA 14
CASSEATSGSYEQYF TGTGCCAGCAGTGAAGCAACTAGCGGGAGCTACGAGCAGTACTTC TRBV2 TRBD2 TRBJ2-7 NA 15
CASSQTGGDNQPQHF TGTGCCAGCAGCCAAACGGGGGGGGACAATCAGCCCCAGCATTTT TRBV4-2 NA TRBJ1-5 NA 15
CASSQGTTNTDTQYF TGTGCCAGCAGCCAAGGAACTACTAACACAGATACGCAGTATTTT TRBV3-1/TRBV3-2 NA TRBJ2-3 NA 15
CASSYWTSGADTQYF TGTGCCAGCAGCTACTGGACTAGCGGGGCAGATACGCAGTATTTT TRBV13 TRBD2 TRBJ2-3 NA 15
CAHSVGGNYGYTF TGTGCCCACTCCGTGGGAGGGAACTATGGCTACACCTTC TRBV5-4 NA TRBJ1-2 NA 13
CASSGRTWKTGELFF TGTGCCAGCAGCGGCCGGACATGGAAGACCGGGGAGCTGTTTTTT TRBV21-1 NA TRBJ2-2 NA 15
CATEGALNQPQHF TGTGCCACGGAGGGGGCTCTGAATCAGCCCCAGCATTTT TRBV28 TRBD1 TRBJ1-5 NA 13
CASSRGQGSNVNTEAFF TGTGCCAGCAGCCGGGGACAGGGCTCCAATGTGAACACTGAAGCTTTCTTT TRBV7-9 TRBD1 TRBJ1-1 NA 17
CAWILEGNTEAFF TGTGCCTGGATTCTCGAGGGTAACACTGAAGCTTTCTTT TRBV30 NA TRBJ1-1 NA 13
CASSLAMAGPNEKLFF TGTGCCAGCAGCTTGGCCATGGCGGGGCCTAATGAAAAACTGTTTTTT TRBV5-6 NA TRBJ1-4 NA 16
CASSFVAGGTQYF TGTGCCAGCAGTTTCGTAGCGGGAGGGACCCAGTACTTC TRBV12-3/TRBV12-4 TRBD2 TRBJ2-5 many 13
CASSFLYNEQFF TGTGCCAGCAGCTTCCTGTACAATGAGCAGTTCTTC TRBV7-9 NA TRBJ2-1 once 12
CASSPGRGTAQETQYF TGTGCCAGCAGCCCGGGTCGCGGGACCGCACAAGAGACCCAGTACTTC TRBV7-8 NA TRBJ2-5 NA 16
CASYREENGYTF TGTGCTAGTTACAGGGAAGAGAATGGCTACACCTTC TRBV12-5 NA TRBJ1-2 NA 12
CASSPGGQDLTKLFF TGTGCCAGCTCACCTGGGGGACAGGATTTGACAAAACTGTTTTTT TRBV18 TRBD1 TRBJ1-4 NA 15
CASRHRGVQETQYF TGTGCCAGCAGGCACCGGGGGGTACAAGAGACCCAGTACTTC TRBV2 TRBD2 TRBJ2-5 NA 14
CATSSWTGGTYEQYF TGTGCCACCAGCAGTTGGACAGGGGGGACCTACGAGCAGTACTTC TRBV15 TRBD1 TRBJ2-7 few 15
CASSRAGDYGYTF TGTGCCAGCAGCCGGGCAGGGGACTATGGCTACACCTTC TRBV7-9 NA TRBJ1-2 few 13
CASSVPSTDTQYF TGTGCCAGCAGCGTCCCTTCCACAGATACGCAGTATTTT TRBV5-4 NA TRBJ2-3 NA 13
CASSSTVRAYEQYF TGTGCCAGCAGCTCGACAGTCCGGGCCTACGAGCAGTACTTC TRBV7-2 NA TRBJ2-7 NA 14
CASSHPSSYEQYF TGTGCCAGCAGCCACCCGTCCAGCTACGAGCAGTACTTC TRBV12-3/TRBV12-4 NA TRBJ2-7 NA 13
CASSLILRGEQFF TGTGCCAGCAGTTTAATCTTGCGGGGTGAGCAGTTCTTC TRBV27 NA TRBJ2-1 NA 13
CASSQGGRGELFF TGTGCCAGCAGCCAAGGGGGCCGCGGGGAGCTGTTTTTT TRBV3-1/TRBV3-2 NA TRBJ2-2 NA 13
CAISEAQGGYTF TGTGCCATCAGTGAGGCCCAGGGGGGCTACACCTTC TRBV10-3 NA TRBJ1-2 NA 12
CASSILQTVYNQPQHF TGTGCCAGTAGTATTCTCCAGACAGTGTATAATCAGCCCCAGCATTTT TRBV19 NA TRBJ1-5 NA 16
CATSPGPGGRAHNEQFF TGTGCCACCAGCCCCGGACCAGGGGGCAGGGCCCACAATGAGCAGTTCTTC TRBV24-1 TRBD1 TRBJ2-1 NA 17